This is a list of T cell receptor beta chains from one sample in a study of T cell repertoires in cytomegalovirus infection. The antigens these receptors bind are not known. TCRdb reanalysed the reads using MiXCR and keeps one entry per CDR3 protein. The data contain some 500,000 distinct CDR3 sequences, 33% of them singletons. This specimen consisted of cultured PBMCs, obtained from culture after CMV antigen stimulation. Receptors were obtained from a human donor in good health (CMV status not recorded). Some clones in this sample may be carry-over from other donors' samples. The CDR3 runs from the conserved cysteine through the conserved F or W. Fields, in order: clone size, D gene, J gene, V gene, CDR3 protein, CDR3 DNA. D genes are given only for firm matches. Rows may omit the clone size; those that give it use once, few, many or a size class.

size: NA
D: NA
J: TRBJ2-6
V: TRBV9
CDR3: CASSAPGSNVLTF
DNA: TGTGCCAGCAGCGCGCCGGGATCAAACGTCCTGACTTTC

size: NA
D: NA
J: TRBJ1-2
V: TRBV20-1
CDR3: CSARSRDRFNYGYTF
DNA: TGCAGTGCTAGATCCCGGGACCGTTTTAACTATGGCTACACCTTC

size: NA
D: NA
J: TRBJ1-5
V: TRBV2
CDR3: CASTPYVGNQPQHF
DNA: TGTGCCAGCACGCCGTACGTTGGCAATCAGCCCCAGCATTTT

size: many
D: NA
J: TRBJ1-3
V: TRBV3-1
CDR3: CASSQTANSGNTIYF
DNA: TGTGCCAGCAGCCAAACGGCTAACTCTGGAAACACCATATATTTT

size: few
D: NA
J: TRBJ1-1
V: TRBV27
CDR3: CASSFWGIGTEAFF
DNA: TGTGCCAGCAGTTTTTGGGGGATCGGCACTGAAGCTTTCTTT

size: NA
D: NA
J: TRBJ1-3
V: TRBV6-1
CDR3: CASGQNSGNTIYF
DNA: TGTGCCAGTGGACAGAACTCTGGAAACACCATATATTTT

size: NA
D: TRBD1
J: TRBJ2-7
V: TRBV6-2/TRBV6-3
CDR3: CASRDPGQGTYEQYF
DNA: TGTGCCAGCAGAGACCCGGGACAGGGGACCTACGAGCAGTACTTC

size: NA
D: NA
J: TRBJ1-3
V: TRBV20-1
CDR3: CSARDSGGGIGNTIYF
DNA: TGCAGTGCTAGAGATAGTGGAGGGGGTATAGGAAACACCATATATTTT

size: NA
D: NA
J: TRBJ1-2
V: TRBV19
CDR3: CASSIREDYGYTF
DNA: TGTGCCAGCAGTATCAGGGAGGACTATGGCTACACCTTC

size: NA
D: NA
J: TRBJ1-5
V: TRBV4-1
CDR3: CASSQEGPSNQPQHF
DNA: TGCGCCAGCAGCCAAGAAGGTCCATCCAATCAGCCCCAGCATTTT

size: few
D: TRBD2
J: TRBJ2-1
V: TRBV28
CDR3: CYTEASGSSYNEQFF
DNA: TGTTATACCGAGGCTAGCGGGAGCTCCTACAATGAGCAGTTCTTC

size: few
D: NA
J: TRBJ1-2
V: TRBV7-2
CDR3: CASSLNRNNYGYTF
DNA: TGTGCCAGCAGCTTAAACAGAAATAACTATGGCTACACCTTC

size: once
D: NA
J: TRBJ2-1
V: TRBV11-2
CDR3: CASSQPVSDNEQFF
DNA: TGTGCCAGCAGCCAACCCGTCTCCGACAATGAGCAGTTCTTC

size: few
D: TRBD2
J: TRBJ2-1
V: TRBV2
CDR3: CASSESGAGYNEQFF
DNA: TGTGCCAGCAGTGAATCGGGAGCGGGGTACAATGAGCAGTTCTTC

size: many
D: NA
J: TRBJ2-1
V: TRBV7-2
CDR3: CASSSTASSYNEQFF
DNA: TGTGCCAGCAGTTCGACCGCGAGCTCCTACAATGAGCAGTTCTTC